The clone carrying this T cell receptor beta chain was detected only a few times. In TCRdb, the RT-PCR reads were re-called with MiXCR into one record per CDR3 protein. The table records approximately 33,000 distinct CDR3 sequences, 6.8% of them present only once. This entry is derived from a study of patients and donors after allogeneic stem cell transplantation. V shed 4 bases and J 5 bases; nucleotides not matched to a gene: 5. The germline CDR1 and CDR2 sequences are SNHLY and FYNNEI. There are 14 residues in the CDR3. The sequence came from a human donor who was either an allogeneic HSCT recipient or a stem cell or donor lymphocyte infusion donor (not recorded which). It is not recorded whose cells these are; they may come from a transplant donor. Sequences were obtained from blood, either unsorted or a sorted T cell fraction (not recorded which). V usage is TRBV2 and J usage is TRBJ2-3; 8 bases align to TRBD2. The CDR3 DNA reads as TGTGCCAGCAGTGTAACGGGAGGGAAAGATACGCAGTATTTT. This translates into CASSVTGGKDTQYF.